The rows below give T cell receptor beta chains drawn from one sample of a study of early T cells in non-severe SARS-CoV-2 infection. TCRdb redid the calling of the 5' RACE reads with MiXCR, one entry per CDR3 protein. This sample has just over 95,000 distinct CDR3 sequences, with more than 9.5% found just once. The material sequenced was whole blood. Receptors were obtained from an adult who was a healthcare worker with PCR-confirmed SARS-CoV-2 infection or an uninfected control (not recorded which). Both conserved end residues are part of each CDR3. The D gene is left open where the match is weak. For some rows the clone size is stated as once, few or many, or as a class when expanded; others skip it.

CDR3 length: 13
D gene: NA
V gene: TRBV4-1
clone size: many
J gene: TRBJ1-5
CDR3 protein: CASSQDQGQPQHF
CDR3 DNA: TGCGCCAGCAGCCAAGATCAGGGTCAGCCCCAGCATTTT

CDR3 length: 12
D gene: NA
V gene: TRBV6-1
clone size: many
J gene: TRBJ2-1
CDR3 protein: CASLMSVGEQFF
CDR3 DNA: TGTGCCAGCTTGATGTCGGTTGGTGAGCAGTTCTTC

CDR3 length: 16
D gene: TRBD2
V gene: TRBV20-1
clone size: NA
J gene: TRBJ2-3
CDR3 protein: CSASPTSGSRTDTQYF
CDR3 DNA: TGCAGTGCTAGTCCGACTAGCGGGTCCCGCACAGATACGCAGTATTTT

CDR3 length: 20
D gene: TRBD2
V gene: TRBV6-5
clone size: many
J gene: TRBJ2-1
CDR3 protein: CASSYSMPGGGRASLYEQFF
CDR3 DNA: TGTGCCAGCAGTTACTCGATGCCTGGGGGCGGGAGGGCCTCATTATATGAGCAGTTCTTC

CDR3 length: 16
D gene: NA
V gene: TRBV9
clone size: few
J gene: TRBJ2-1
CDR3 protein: CASGYGSDYSYNEQFF
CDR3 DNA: TGTGCCAGCGGCTATGGGTCAGACTACTCCTACAATGAGCAGTTCTTC

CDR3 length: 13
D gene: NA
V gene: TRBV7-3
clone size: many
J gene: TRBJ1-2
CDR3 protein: CASSVGTTGGYTF
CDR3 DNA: TGTGCCAGCAGCGTCGGGACGACGGGAGGCTACACCTTC

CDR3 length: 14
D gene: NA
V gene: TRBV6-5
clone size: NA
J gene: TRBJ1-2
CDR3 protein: CASSYLSGVSGYTF
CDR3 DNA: TGTGCCAGCAGTTACTTGTCGGGGGTCTCTGGCTACACCTTC

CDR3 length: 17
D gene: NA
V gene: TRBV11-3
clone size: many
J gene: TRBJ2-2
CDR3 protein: CASSLEYRHGSTGELFF
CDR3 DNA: TGTGCCAGCAGCTTAGAGTACAGACACGGGTCCACCGGGGAGCTGTTTTTT

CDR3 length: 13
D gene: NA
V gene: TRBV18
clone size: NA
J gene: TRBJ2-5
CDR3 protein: CASSPGIGETQYF
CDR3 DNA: TGTGCCAGCTCACCAGGGATCGGAGAGACCCAGTACTTC

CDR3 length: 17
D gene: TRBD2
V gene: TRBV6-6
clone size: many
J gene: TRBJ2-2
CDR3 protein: CASSWPGLAGGTGELFF
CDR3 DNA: TGTGCCAGCAGTTGGCCGGGACTAGCGGGGGGGACCGGGGAGCTGTTTTTT

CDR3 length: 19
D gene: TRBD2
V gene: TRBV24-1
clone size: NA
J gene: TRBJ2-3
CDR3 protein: CATSDLKAGGPSSTDTQYF
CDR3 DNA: TGTGCCACCAGTGATTTGAAAGCGGGAGGGCCCTCCAGCACAGATACGCAGTATTTT

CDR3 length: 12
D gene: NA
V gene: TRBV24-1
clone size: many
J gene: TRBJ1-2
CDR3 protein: CAVRGDRSGYTF
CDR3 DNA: TGTGCCGTTCGGGGGGACCGGTCTGGCTACACCTTC

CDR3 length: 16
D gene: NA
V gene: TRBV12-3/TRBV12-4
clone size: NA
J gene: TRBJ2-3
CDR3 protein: CASSPSRLGSTDTQYF
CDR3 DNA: TGTGCCAGCAGCCCGTCAAGACTAGGTAGCACAGATACGCAGTATTTT

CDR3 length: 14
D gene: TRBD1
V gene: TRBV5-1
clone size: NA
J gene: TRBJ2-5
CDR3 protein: CASSPDRGQETQYF
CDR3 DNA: TGCGCCAGCAGCCCGGACAGGGGACAAGAGACCCAGTACTTC

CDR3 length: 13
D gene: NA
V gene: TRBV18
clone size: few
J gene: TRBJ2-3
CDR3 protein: CASSPRASDTQYF
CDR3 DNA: TGTGCCAGCTCACCAAGAGCTTCAGATACGCAGTATTTT

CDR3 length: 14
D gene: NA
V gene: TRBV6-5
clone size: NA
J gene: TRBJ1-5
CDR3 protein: CASSWGGSNQPQHF
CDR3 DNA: TGTGCCAGCAGTTGGGGAGGTAGCAATCAGCCCCAGCATTTT

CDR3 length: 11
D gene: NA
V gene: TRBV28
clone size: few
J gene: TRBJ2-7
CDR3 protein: CASMGAYEQYF
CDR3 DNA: TGTGCCAGCATGGGAGCCTACGAGCAGTACTTC